This T cell receptor beta chain appears in the sequencing data of a study of cytomegalovirus exposure and HLA in healthy donors. Study-level information: Counted in an early data release were some 81 million unique TCRs from HLA-typed donors.

Study outcomes and limitations: Most TCR sequences were seen very rarely across donors, but some public TCRs occurred in many.

Germline loops: CDR1 MNHEY, CDR2 SMNVEV (reference sequence). This CDR3 region has 15 residues. V gave up 3 bases and J gave up 3 bases, with 15 bases separating them. This clone was counted between two and nine times. Its antigen is not known. The PCR had 60 Vbeta and 13 Jbeta primers. Generated by immunoSEQ multiplex PCR, the TCRdb table keeps only in-frame clones and is missing some. The sample consists of about 180,000 clones, nearly 80% of them appearing once. The receptor comes from a man aged 40-49 years in good health and CMV-seropositive. The sequenced sample consisted of PBMCs. The chain employs TRBV27 and TRBJ2-7; possibly TRBD1 for D (6 bases). The CDR3 bases are TGTGCCAGCAGTTTTCTAGGGGGAAAGGGCTACGAGCAGTACTTC. Translated, it gives CASSFLGGKGYEQYF.